The 14 T cell receptor beta chains reported below all come from one sample, sequenced in a study of blood T cell repertoires in COVID-19. Data came from immunoSEQ multiplex PCR; TCRdb stores just in-frame clones and leaves some out. The table records about 68,000 clones, less than 90% of them present only once. Sample: peripheral blood. These TCRs come from a man aged 45-65 years with active COVID-19.

The V gene is TRBV29-1, the J gene TRBJ1-2; TRBD1 agrees at 10 bases. CDR3 length equals 14 residues. Germline-derived CDR1 and CDR2 are SQVTM and ANQGSEA. Germline trimming cut 6 bases from V and 2 bases from J; bases unmatched to any gene: 6. For the CDR3, the DNA is TGCAGCGTCCTCAGGGACAGGGGAAACTATGGCTACACCTTC. Amino acid sequence: CSVLRDRGNYGYTF.

The chain couples TRBV29-1 to TRBJ2-3, with unresolved D. Trimming took off 4 bases at V and 4 bases at J, with 9 bases between the two ends. CDR1 is SQVTM and CDR2 is ANQGSEA in the germline V gene. This CDR3 comprises 12 residues. The CDR3: CSVVPYSDTQYF. The CDR3 bases are TGCAGCGTTGTTCCCTATTCAGATACGCAGTATTTT.

The chain carries TRBV7-9 and TRBJ2-6; 11 bases map to TRBD1. With 6 bases clipped from V and 4 bases from J, the junction kept 5 bases outside the gene matches. This CDR3 spans 16 amino acids. The germline V gene encodes CDR1 SEHNR and CDR2 FQNEAQ (reference sequence). The CDR3 bases are TGTGCCAGCAGTCGGGACAGGGGGTCCGGGGCCAACGTCCTGACTTTC. This encodes CASSRDRGSGANVLTF.

The chain carries TRBV2 and TRBJ1-1; D ambiguous. Germline CDR1 is SNHLY and CDR2 is FYNNEI. V dropped 4 bases and J dropped 6 bases, with 15 bases sitting between them. The CDR3 length is 14 residues. Written as DNA, the CDR3 is TGTGCCAGCAGTGCCCTCGGGGTTAACCCTGAAGCTTTCTTT. It codes for CASSALGVNPEAFF.

This rearrangement joins TRBV12-5 to TRBJ2-7; 13 nucleotides agree with TRBD2. The CDR3 consists of 15 residues. Germline trimming cut 6 bases from V and 6 bases from J; bases unmatched to any gene: 8. Per the germline V gene, CDR1 is LGHNT and CDR2 is FRNRAP. CDR3 region: CASGTTGLAGVEQYF. As DNA, the CDR3 is TGTGCTAGTGGCACCACAGGACTAGCGGGAGTCGAGCAGTACTTC.

The chain recombines TRBV6-2 or TRBV6-3 with TRBJ1-2; the match to TRBD1 covers 9 bases. Germline V CDR1 and CDR2: MNHEY, SVGEGT. The CDR3 runs to 13 residues. With V trimmed by 6 bases and J by 7 bases, 6 bases remained unmatched. The CDR3 spells CASSPTGGFGYTF. The CDR3 DNA sequence: TGTGCCAGCAGCCCGACAGGGGGTTTTGGCTACACCTTC.

The V gene is TRBV10-3, the J gene TRBJ1-2; 8 nucleotides align to TRBD1. The CDR3 extends over 16 amino acids. The V segment lost 5 bases and the J segment 2 bases; nucleotides outside the gene matches: 10. Germline V gene data show CDR1 as ENHRY and CDR2 as SYGVKD. The chain's CDR3 is CAISPGQVLLNYGYTF. CDR3 sequence (DNA): TGTGCCATCAGTCCGGGACAGGTTCTTCTGAACTATGGCTACACCTTC.

The rearrangement uses TRBV9 and TRBJ2-6; D remains ambiguous. V was pared by 7 bases and J by 1 base, with 6 bases between. Germline loops: CDR1 SGDLS, CDR2 YYNGEE. The CDR3 loop spans 13 amino acids. The CDR3 loop reads CASAASGANVLTF. The CDR3 DNA follows: TGTGCCAGCGCGGCATCTGGGGCCAACGTCCTGACTTTC.

This sequence joins TRBV5-1 and TRBJ1-4; no firm D call. There are 13 residues in the CDR3. The V and J ends lost 7 bases and 3 bases respectively, with 10 bases between them. Germline V gene data show CDR1 as SGHRS and CDR2 as YFSETQ. In DNA form, the CDR3 reads TGCGCCAGCGCGGAGGCGGCTAATGAAAAACTGTTTTTT. As protein: CASAEAANEKLFF.

This clone was detected once. V gene TRBV7-9 combines with J gene TRBJ2-7; TRBD2 matches at 7 bases. The CDR3 covers 15 residues. The germline gives CDR1 SEHNR, CDR2 FQNEAQ (reference sequence). J gave up 2 bases and V 5 bases, and 9 bases lay outside the gene matches. Here the CDR3 reads CASSPLTSRPYEQYF. In DNA, the CDR3 is TGTGCCAGCAGCCCCCTGACTAGCCGGCCCTACGAGCAGTACTTC.

V and J are TRBV5-1 and TRBJ2-7, with TRBD2 matching 12 bases. The ends lost 4 bases at V and 5 bases at J; junction bases unmatched: 10. Germline CDR1 is SGHRS and CDR2 is YFSETQ. This CDR3 spans 16 amino acids. The CDR3 here is CASSLGIASGRDEQYF. The CDR3 DNA reads as TGCGCCAGCAGCCTGGGAATAGCTAGCGGGAGGGACGAGCAGTACTTC.

This clone was recorded a few times. The chain links TRBV7-9 to TRBJ1-1, with a tentative D call TRBD1 (5 bases). Trimming stripped 1 base from V and 8 bases from J, with 8 bases between. The germline V gene has CDR1 SEHNR and CDR2 FQNEAQ (reference sequence). The CDR3 runs to 12 residues. The CDR3 loop reads CASSLEGLEAFF. Here the CDR3 DNA reads TGTGCCAGCAGCTTAGAGGGGTTAGAAGCTTTCTTT.

The sample holds one count of this clone. This sequence joins TRBV5-1 and TRBJ2-2; weak D call: TRBD1 (6 bases). The germline V and J ends were trimmed by 3 bases and 6 bases, with 9 bases remaining between them. The CDR3 runs to 13 residues. CDR1 is SGHRS and CDR2 is YFSETQ in the germline V gene. This chain's CDR3 is CASSWQGSGELFF. The DNA for the CDR3 is TGCGCCAGCAGCTGGCAGGGGTCCGGGGAGCTGTTTTTT.

The chain recombines TRBV9 with TRBJ2-3; D is perhaps TRBD2 (7 bases). V lost 0 bases, J lost 0 bases, and 11 bases lay in between. This CDR3 comprises 16 residues. CDR1 is SGDLS and CDR2 is YYNGEE in the germline V gene. CDR3 sequence (DNA): TGTGCCAGCAGCGTAGTGGGGGGGCCTAGCACAGATACGCAGTATTTT. As protein: CASSVVGGPSTDTQYF. The full variable domain, in which reference TRBV9 and TRBJ2-3 provide the parts outside the CDR3, is DSGVTQTPKHLITATGQRVTLRCSPRSGDLSVYWYQQSLDQGLQFLIQYYNGEERAKGNILERFSAQQFPDLHSELNLSSLELGDSALYFCASSVVGGPSTDTQYFGPGTRLTVL.